This T cell receptor (beta chain) emerged from a study of T-cell reconstitution after alpha-beta-depleted transplantation in children. This clonotype was recorded many times. One end of the junction is discordant with germline, which a read error may explain. Germline lookup yields CDR1 SGHAT and CDR2 FQNNGV. The CDR3 sequence is 14 residues long. Preparation of the TCRbeta library involved a method that used unique molecular identifiers. TCRdb re-derived calls from the PCR reads in MiXCR, one entry per CDR3 protein. The sample holds about 110,000 distinct CDR3 sequences, 5.5% to 6.5% seen once. This chain joins TRBV11-2 and TRBJ2-7; 8 positions agree with TRBD1. This TCR was recovered from a male patient aged 2-15 years who had a stem cell transplant for acute lymphoblastic leukemia, so the T cells may come from the graft donor. The specimen comprised PBMCs, mostly from graft donor cells, sampled 360 days after TCRalphabeta/CD19-depleted stem cell transplant. In DNA, the CDR3 is TGTGCCAGCAGCTTAAGCCGGCAGGGGGCCCTCCAGGGATTC. Translated: CASSLSRQGALQGF. The full variable domain, in which reference TRBV11-2 and TRBJ2-7 provide the parts outside the CDR3, is EAGVAQSPRYKIIEKRQSVAFWCNPISGHATLYWYQQILGQGPKLLIQFQNNGVVDDSQLPKDRFSAERLKGVDSTLKIQPAKLEDSAVYLCASSLSRQGALQGFGPGTRLTVT.